This TCR beta chain was captured by sequencing in a study of patients and donors after allogeneic stem cell transplantation. TCRdb processed the RT-PCR reads anew with MiXCR; each CDR3 protein has one entry. This table holds 410,000 or so distinct CDR3 sequences, 15% to 20% found once. This CDR3 has 12 residues. V gave up 1 base and J gave up 7 bases, with 8 bases separating them. Germline V gene lookup returns CDR1 DFQATT and CDR2 SNEGSKA (reference sequence). The sample taken for sequencing was blood, either unsorted or a sorted T cell fraction (not recorded which). V and J are TRBV20-1 and TRBJ2-1, with a weak D call TRBD2 (6 bases). The source is a human donor who was either an allogeneic HSCT recipient or a stem cell or donor lymphocyte infusion donor (not recorded which). It is not recorded whose cells these are; they may come from a transplant donor. In DNA form, the CDR3 reads TGCAGTGCTAGAGGCCGGGGGAATGAGCAGTTCTTC. It yields the protein CSARGRGNEQFF.